The clone carrying this T cell receptor (beta chain) was counted only a few times. The data derive from a study of OX40 agonist ivuxolimab in advanced cancers. Across the study: The dose-escalation cohort had hepatocellular carcinoma, melanoma, renal cell or head and neck cancer. Enrollees could have had prior anti-PD-1, anti-PD-L1 or anti-CTLA-4 therapy, which more than 30% had received.

This CDR3 contains 13 residues. V dropped 6 bases and J dropped 6 bases, with 14 bases sitting between them. CDR1 and CDR2 from the germline V gene are MDHEN and SYDVKM. Sequencing was performed with immunoSEQ multiplex PCR; in TCRdb, only in-frame clones are kept and a portion is missing. The sample holds roughly 56,000 clones, 86% seen once. The sequence was obtained from an adult with an advanced solid tumor such as melanoma, head and neck, liver or kidney cancer. The material sequenced was CD4+ or CD8+ T cells sorted from blood, taken in a trial of the OX40 agonist ivuxolimab. The rearrangement joins TRBV28 to TRBJ1-1; D gene uncertain. DNA of the CDR3: TGTGCCAGCAGCCAGCCCCCCGGCGCTGAAGCTTTCTTT. This codes for CASSQPPGAEAFF.